The 32 T cell receptor beta chains below were found in one sample sequenced in a study of identical twins. TCRdb independently ran MiXCR on the 5' RACE reads; one entry per CDR3 protein. The table has more than 1.5 million distinct CDR3 sequences, more than 30% seen once. Material: cord blood. Receptor source: a newborn girl in good health.

The V call is TRBV5-5, the J call TRBJ1-6, with TRBD1 identical over 7 bases. Germline CDR1 is SGHKS and CDR2 is YYEKEE (reference sequence). The CDR3 length is 14 residues. Losses at the gene ends were 3 bases for V and 14 bases for J; bases not matched to a gene: 11. The CDR3 region is CASSSPSGGHALHF. For the CDR3, the DNA is TGTGCCAGCAGCTCGCCCTCAGGGGGGCATGCCCTCCACTTT. Together with reference TRBV5-5 and TRBJ1-6, the CDR3 gives the full variable domain: DAGVTQSPTHLIKTRGQQVTLRCSPISGHKSVSWYQQVLGQGPQFIFQYYEKEERGRGNFPDRFSARQFPNYSSELNVNALLLGDSALYLCASSSPSGGHALHFGNGTRLTVT.

Only a few counts were recorded for this clonotype. V gene TRBV27 combines with J gene TRBJ2-1; a possible D gene is TRBD2 (7 bases). This CDR3 spans 14 amino acids. CDR1 and CDR2 from the germline V gene are MNHEY and SMNVEV (reference sequence). Trimming took off 6 bases at V and 6 bases at J, with 15 bases between the two ends. The CDR3: CASRMGGPGNEQFF. The CDR3 DNA reads TGTGCCAGCAGAATGGGGGGGCCGGGCAATGAGCAGTTCTTC.

In this sample, this clonotype turned up a few times. The chain carries TRBV10-2 and TRBJ2-7, with 8 bases lining up with TRBD2. CDR3 length: 14 amino acids. CDR1 WSHSY and CDR2 SAAADI come from the germline V gene. Unmatched junction bases numbered 12, after V lost 7 bases and J lost 7 bases. The DNA of the CDR3 is TGCGCCAGCAAACCGGGACTAGTGTCCAATGAGCAGTACTTC. This gives the protein CASKPGLVSNEQYF.

This clonotype was seen just once. The rearrangement links TRBV13 to TRBJ1-6, with D unresolved. Germline V gene lookup returns CDR1 PRHDT and CDR2 FYEKMQ (reference sequence). The CDR3 covers 12 residues. The V and J ends lost 0 bases and 11 bases respectively, with 5 bases between them. CDR3 coding DNA: TGTGCCAGCAGCTTAGGAGCGGCACCCCTCCACTTT. Translating gives CASSLGAAPLHF.

As regards this clonotype: This may stem from a read error, because a much larger clone lies one nucleotide away. The chain couples TRBV3-1 to TRBJ2-4; D ambiguous. The CDR3 totals 14 residues. V lost 0 bases, J lost 16 bases, and 19 bases lay in between. Germline CDR1 reads LGHDT; CDR2 reads YNNKEL (reference sequence). The CDR3 is CASSQDASNYEHYF. The CDR3 region has the DNA TGTGCCAGCAGCCAAGATGCGTCTAACTACGAGCACTACTTC.

To note about this clonotype: A much larger clone is a single base away; this may be a read error. V gene TRBV10-3 combines with J gene TRBJ2-1; 11 nucleotides agree with TRBD1. With V trimmed by 5 bases and J by 4 bases, 10 bases remained unmatched. This CDR3 is 17 amino acids long. CDR1 is ENHRY and CDR2 is SYGVKD in the germline V gene. DNA for the CDR3: TGTGCCATCAGTCCCCTGACCGGGACAGGGGGATACAATGAGCAGTTCTTC. It is translated as CAISPLTGTGGYNEQFF.

The chain carries TRBV5-6 and TRBJ1-1; D might be TRBD1 (6 bases). CDR3 length equals 14 residues. Germline CDR1 is SGHDT and CDR2 is YYEEEE. V dropped 5 bases and J dropped 4 bases, with 15 bases sitting between them. The CDR3 region is CASSDEFRGTEAFF. The CDR3 nucleotides are TGTGCCAGCAGTGATGAATTCAGGGGCACTGAAGCTTTCTTT. Based on the CDR3 plus reference TRBV5-6 and TRBJ1-1, the full variable domain is DAGVTQSPTHLIKTRGQQVTLRCSPKSGHDTVSWYQQALGQGPQFIFQYYEEEERQRGNFPDRFSGHQFPNYSSELNVNALLLGDSALYLCASSDEFRGTEAFFGQGTRLTVV.

This sequence joins TRBV6-2 or TRBV6-3 and TRBJ1-5; D gene uncertain. In germline, CDR1 is MNHEY, CDR2 SVGEGT. This CDR3 contains 14 residues. V lost 2 bases and J 3 bases, leaving 8 bases between the germline ends. CDR3 region: CASSYVAANQPQHF. CDR3 sequence (DNA): TGTGCCAGCAGTTACGTGGCAGCCAATCAGCCCCAGCATTTT.

The rearrangement joins TRBV6-5 to TRBJ1-1; weak D call: TRBD1 (6 bases). V was pared by 5 bases and J by 5 bases, with 18 bases between. The CDR3 is 15 residues long. Germline-derived CDR1 and CDR2 are MNHEY and SVGAGI. The CDR3 DNA follows: TGTGCCAGCAGTAGCCCCTACAGGGAGGGGACTGAAGCTTTCTTT. Amino acid sequence: CASSSPYREGTEAFF.

This clonotype was counted a few times. This sequence joins TRBV4-2 and TRBJ1-5; D call uncertain. The CDR3 totals 16 residues. Germline V gene data show CDR1 as LGHNA and CDR2 as YNFKEQ. Trimming took 1 base from V and 0 from J, leaving 10 bases between them. The CDR3 sequence: CASSQGEAYSNQPQHF. The CDR3 nucleotides are TGTGCCAGCAGCCAAGGTGAGGCGTATAGCAATCAGCCCCAGCATTTT.

The chain uses TRBV29-1 and TRBJ2-5; 7 bases fit TRBD2. Germline V gene sequence: CDR1 SQVTM, CDR2 ANQGSEA. Germline trimming cut 3 bases from V and 5 bases from J; bases unmatched to any gene: 9. This CDR3 region has 14 residues. CDR3 nucleotide sequence: TGCAGCGTTGAGACGACTAGCCGAAGGGAGACCCAGTACTTC. Translated: CSVETTSRRETQYF. Complete variable domain (other parts from reference TRBV29-1 and TRBJ2-5): SAVISQKPSRDICQRGTSLTIQCQVDSQVTMMFWYRQQPGQSLTLIATANQGSEATYESGFVIDKFPISRPNLTFSTLTVSNMSPEDSSIYLCSVETTSRRETQYFGPGTRLLVL.

This clonotype occurred a few times. This chain connects TRBV5-1 to TRBJ2-7, with D perhaps TRBD1 or TRBD2 (5 bases each). The length of the CDR3 is 14 residues. V was shortened by 1 base and J by 3 bases, with 11 bases between the two germline ends. Germline V gene lookup returns CDR1 SGHRS and CDR2 YFSETQ. As DNA, the CDR3 is TGCGCCAGCAGCTTGCGAGGGGACCACTACGAGCAGTACTTC. It translates to CASSLRGDHYEQYF.

V and J are TRBV4-2 and TRBJ1-2; 7 bases line up with TRBD1. CDR1 is LGHNA and CDR2 is YNFKEQ in the germline V gene. The CDR3 contains 15 residues. With 0 bases clipped from V and 6 bases from J, the junction kept 7 bases outside the gene matches. The CDR3 loop reads CASSQDQGTVNGYTF. The CDR3 coding sequence is TGTGCCAGCAGCCAAGATCAGGGGACAGTTAATGGCTACACCTTC.

This chain uses TRBV10-3 with TRBJ2-3, with TRBD2 as a possible D gene (6 bases). The CDR3 covers 15 residues. Germline values: CDR1 ENHRY, CDR2 SYGVKD. V lost 8 bases and J lost 2, with 17 bases in between. The CDR3 is CAIGEWGETTDTQYF. DNA for the CDR3: TGTGCCATCGGGGAGTGGGGGGAGACCACAGATACGCAGTATTTT.

This clonotype was detected only a few times. The V and J genes are TRBV25-1 and TRBJ2-7; D call uncertain. Germline CDR1 is MGHDK and CDR2 is SYGVNS. V dropped 1 base and J dropped 1 base, with 8 bases sitting between them. This CDR3 has 14 residues. CDR3 in DNA: TGTGCCAGCAGTGAATCCGAGACTTCCTACGAGCAGTACTTC. Residues: CASSESETSYEQYF.

The chain combines TRBV4-1 with TRBJ2-1, with D possibly called TRBD1 or TRBD2 (6 bases each). Germline values: CDR1 MGHRA, CDR2 YSYEKL. The CDR3 sequence is 15 residues long. V dropped 2 bases and J dropped 5 bases, with 13 bases sitting between them. CDR3 DNA: TGCGCCAGCAGCCAATCTGAAAGGGGGGACAATGAGCAGTTCTTC. Protein: CASSQSERGDNEQFF.

The rearrangement joins TRBV7-2 to TRBJ2-1; the match to TRBD2 covers 10 bases. The end of the DNA aligns better with TRBJ2-7, so the J call may be wrong. This CDR3 has 17 residues. Germline assignment: CDR1 SGHTA and CDR2 FQGNSA. The CDR3 bases are TGTGCCAGCAGCAGATCTTGGACTAGCGGCTCCTACAATGAGCAGTACTTC. This codes for CASSRSWTSGSYNEQYF.

This clonotype turned up a few times. This chain links TRBV12-5 with TRBJ1-5; possibly TRBD1 for D (5 bases). Per the germline V gene, CDR1 is LGHNT and CDR2 is FRNRAP. Trimming removed 3 bases at V and 5 bases at J, with 8 bases between. CDR3 length: 13 amino acids. The DNA of the CDR3 is TGTGCTAGTGGTTTTGGAGGGGATCAGCCCCAGCATTTT. Translation gives CASGFGGDQPQHF.

Notes on this clonotype: An end of the junction does not agree with germline; a read error may underlie this. The chain has TRBV20-1 and TRBJ2-5; D could derive from TRBD1 or TRBD2 (5 bases each). The CDR3 is 13 amino acids. CDR1 is DFQATT and CDR2 is SNEGSKA in the germline V gene (reference sequence). CDR3 nucleotides: TGCAGTGCTAGATGGGGGACCCAAGAGGCCCAGTACTTC. It yields the protein CSARWGTQEAQYF.

V gene TRBV11-2 combines with J gene TRBJ1-4, with D possibly matching TRBD1 (6 bases). Germline CDR1 reads SGHAT; CDR2 reads FQNNGV. The CDR3 runs to 17 residues. Trimming stripped 1 base from V and 8 bases from J, with 20 bases between. The CDR3, as DNA: TGTGCCAGCAGCTTAGGGGCCCTTGGGGGGGCCCTCGAAAAACTGTTTTTT. Its protein product is CASSLGALGGALEKLFF.

The rearrangement joins TRBV5-1 to TRBJ1-1; a weak D match, TRBD1 (5 bases). CDR1 is SGHRS, CDR2 YFSETQ, per germline. CDR3 length equals 16 residues. Trimming removed 0 bases from V and 4 bases from J, with 16 bases in between. CDR3 sequence (DNA): TGCGCCAGCAGCTTGGTGGCCCGGGGGTGGGGCACTGAAGCTTTCTTT. It encodes CASSLVARGWGTEAFF.

To note about this clonotype: Its ends do not fully match the called genes, so a read error is possible. The chain uses TRBV28 and TRBJ2-7; no clear D. Germline V gene sequence: CDR1 MDHEN, CDR2 SYDVKM. CDR3 size: 11 residues. CDR3 nucleotides: TGTGCTGCGGCAGGAAACTACGAGCGGTACTTC. Its protein is CAAAGNYERYF.

The chain uses TRBV7-6 and TRBJ2-2; D gene unclear. The germline CDR1 and CDR2 sequences are SGHVS and FNYEAQ. This CDR3 is 17 amino acids long. The V and J ends lost 1 base and 0 bases respectively, with 12 bases between them. CDR3 amino acids: CASSLEPGLPNTGELFF. The CDR3 DNA follows: TGTGCCAGCAGCTTAGAACCGGGTCTCCCGAACACCGGGGAGCTGTTTTTT.

V usage is TRBV20-1 and J usage is TRBJ2-5, with 7 bases identical to TRBD2. J gave up 11 bases and V 3 bases, and 15 bases lay outside the gene matches. The CDR3 extends over 14 amino acids. Germline CDR1 reads DFQATT; CDR2 reads SNEGSKA (reference sequence). The CDR3 nucleotides are TGCAGTGCTAGTGGGGGGGAAGGATGGAATGAGCAGTACTTC. As protein: CSASGGEGWNEQYF.

This chain's CDR3 is CAWIGQGAYGYTF. In DNA, the CDR3 is TGTGCCTGGATTGGACAGGGGGCGTATGGCTACACCTTC. The chain employs TRBV30 and TRBJ1-2; TRBD1 matches at 11 bases. V lost 4 bases to trimming and J lost 5 bases; unmatched junction nucleotides: 3. The germline gives CDR1 GTSNPN, CDR2 SVGIG (reference sequence). CDR3 length: 13 residues.

V is TRBV21-1 and J is TRBJ1-2; the table gives TRBD1 as D, unverified against the DNA. TRBV21-1 is an annotated pseudogene. The CDR3 covers 15 residues. This CDR3 reads CASSKATAACGGYTF. CDR3 coding DNA: TGTGCCAGCAGCAAGGCAACGGCGGCCTGTGGTGGCTACACCTTC.

A few counts support this clonotype. The chain recombines TRBV6-5 with TRBJ2-3; 8 bases are shared with TRBD2. V lost 5 bases, J lost 7 bases, and 5 bases stayed unmatched. Germline V gene lookup returns CDR1 MNHEY and CDR2 SVGAGI. This CDR3 is built from 13 residues. CDR3 bases: TGTGCCAGCAGTCGGACTAGCCGTCATACGCAGTATTTT. It encodes CASSRTSRHTQYF.

V and J are TRBV6-1 and TRBJ2-3, with D possibly being TRBD1 (5 bases). Germline V gives CDR1 MNHNS, CDR2 SASEGT. There are 18 residues in the CDR3. Trimming pared 6 bases from V and 4 bases from J, leaving 26 bases between. The DNA of the CDR3 is TGTGCCAGCAGCCCCCTGGGGCGGCAGACCATAGTTGCAGATACGCAGTATTTT. As protein: CASSPLGRQTIVADTQYF.

In regard to this clonotype: This clone may be a read error of a much larger clone one base away. The chain is built from TRBV3-1 and TRBJ2-4; no definite D call. The CDR3 spans 13 residues. CDR1 LGHDT and CDR2 YNNKEL come from the germline V gene (reference sequence). In nucleotides, the CDR3 is TGTGCCAGCAGCCACGGAGCAAAAAACGTTCAGTACTTC. It translates to CASSHGAKNVQYF.

The V and J genes are TRBV3-1 and TRBJ1-2; weak D call: TRBD1 (5 bases). This CDR3 region has 13 residues. V was shortened by 4 bases and J by 4 bases, with 10 bases between the two germline ends. Germline assignment: CDR1 LGHDT and CDR2 YNNKEL (reference sequence). CDR3 DNA sequence: TGTGCCAGCAGCCGACAGCCTGCCTATGGCTACACCTTC. Amino acid sequence: CASSRQPAYGYTF.

Remarks on this clonotype: A read error is possible here, since a much larger clone lies one base away. The chain couples TRBV5-1 to TRBJ2-7; a weak D match, TRBD2 (5 bases). CDR1 and CDR2 (germline): SGHRS, YFSETQ. The CDR3 has 13 amino acids. Here the CDR3 DNA reads TGCGCCAGCAGTGGCGGGCACTCCTACGAGCAGCACTTC. Encoded protein: CASSGGHSYEQHF.

The chain has TRBV20-1 and TRBJ2-1; no clear D. Germline CDR1 DFQATT, CDR2 SNEGSKA (reference sequence). Trimming left V 5 bases short and J 1 base short, with 15 bases between. The CDR3 extends over 15 amino acids. Here the CDR3 reads CSAPPERVSYNEQFF. CDR3 coding DNA: TGCAGTGCTCCACCCGAGAGAGTTTCCTACAATGAGCAGTTCTTC.